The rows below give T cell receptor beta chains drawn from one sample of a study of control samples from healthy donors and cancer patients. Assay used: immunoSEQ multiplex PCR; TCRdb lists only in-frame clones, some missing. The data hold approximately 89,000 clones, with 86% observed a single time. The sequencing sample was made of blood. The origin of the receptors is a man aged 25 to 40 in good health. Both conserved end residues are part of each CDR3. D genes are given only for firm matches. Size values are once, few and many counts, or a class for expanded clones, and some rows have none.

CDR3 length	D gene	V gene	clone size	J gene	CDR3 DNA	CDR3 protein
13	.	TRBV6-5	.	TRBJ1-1	TGTGCCAGCAGTTACTCTCGGAACACTGAAGCTTTCTTT	CASSYSRNTEAFF
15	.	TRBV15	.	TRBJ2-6	TGTGCCACCTACCGGGCCTCCCCTGGGGCCAACGTCCTGACTTTC	CATYRASPGANVLTF
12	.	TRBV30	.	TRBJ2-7	TGTGCCTGGAGACTCACCCGAGGACGGCAGTACTTC	CAWRLTRGRQYF
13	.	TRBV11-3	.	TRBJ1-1	TGTGCCAGCAGATTCGACAGTAACACTGAAGCTTTCTTT	CASRFDSNTEAFF
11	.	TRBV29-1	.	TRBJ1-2	TGCAGCGTTGAGGCTAACTATGGCTACACCTTC	CSVEANYGYTF
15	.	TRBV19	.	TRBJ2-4	TGTGCCAGTAGCCTACTAGGAGGTTCCAAAAACATTCAGTACTTC	CASSLLGGSKNIQYF
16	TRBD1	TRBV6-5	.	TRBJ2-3	TGTGCCAGCAGTTACTCCGGACAGGGGACCCCAGATACGCAGTATTTT	CASSYSGQGTPDTQYF
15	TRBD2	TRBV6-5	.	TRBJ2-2	TGTGCCAGCAGCTTTAGCGGGGCGAACACCGGGGAGCTGTTTTTT	CASSFSGANTGELFF
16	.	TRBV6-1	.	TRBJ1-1	TGTGCCAGCAGTGAACCAATAGGAGGGTTGGGCACTGAAGCTTTCTTT	CASSEPIGGLGTEAFF
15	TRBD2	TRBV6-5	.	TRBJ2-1	TGTGCCAGCAGCGCCGGGACTAGCCCTTACAATGAGCAGTTCTTC	CASSAGTSPYNEQFF
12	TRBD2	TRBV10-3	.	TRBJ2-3	TGTGCCATCAGTGAGTCGAAGGGACTAGTGTATTTT	CAISESKGLVYF
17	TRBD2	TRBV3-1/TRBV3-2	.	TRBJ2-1	TGTGCCAGCAGCCAAGAGTGGTACGAGACTAGCGTCTATGAGCAGTTCTTC	CASSQEWYETSVYEQFF
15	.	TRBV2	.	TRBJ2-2	TGTGCCAGCAGTGATCCAGAAACGAACACCGGGGAGCTGTTTTTT	CASSDPETNTGELFF
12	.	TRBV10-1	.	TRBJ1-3	TGCGCGTCGAGGGAAGATGGAAACACCATATATTTT	CASREDGNTIYF
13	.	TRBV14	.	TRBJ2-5	TGTGCCAGCAGCCTCACGGGGGTAGAGACCCAGTACTTC	CASSLTGVETQYF
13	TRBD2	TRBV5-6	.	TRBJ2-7	TGTGCCAGCAGCATGGGAGGGGCCTACGAGCAGTACTTC	CASSMGGAYEQYF
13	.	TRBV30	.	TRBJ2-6	TGTGCCGCCCAAGTAGGTGGGGCCAACGTCCTGACTTTC	CAAQVGGANVLTF
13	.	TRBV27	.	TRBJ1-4	TGTGCCAGCAGTTTATCGACTCATGAAAAACTGTTTTTT	CASSLSTHEKLFF
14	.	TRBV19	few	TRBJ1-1	TGTGCCAGTAGTATGAAGGGGATGAACACTGAAGCTTTCTTT	CASSMKGMNTEAFF
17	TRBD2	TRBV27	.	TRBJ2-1	TGTGCCAGCAGTTCTAGCGGCGGGGGGGCGACAGGCTATGAGCAGTTCTTC	CASSSSGGGATGYEQFF
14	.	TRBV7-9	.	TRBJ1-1	TGTGCCAGCAGCCGCTCGGGGGGGAAGAAGGGAGCTTTCTTT	CASSRSGGKKGAFF
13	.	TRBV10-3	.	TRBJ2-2	TGTGCCATCAGTGGTGCGGGCACCGGGGAGCTGTTTTTT	CAISGAGTGELFF
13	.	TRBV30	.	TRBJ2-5	TGTGCCTGGAGGCCAGGGCCCCAGGAGACCCAGTACTTC	CAWRPGPQETQYF
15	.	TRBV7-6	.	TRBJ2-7	TGTGCCAGCAGCCCACAGGTGGGGGCCGCCTACGAGCAGTACTTC	CASSPQVGAAYEQYF
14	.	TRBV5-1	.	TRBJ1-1	TGCGCCAGCAGCTTGGAAGGGGGAAACACTGAAGCTTTCTTT	CASSLEGGNTEAFF
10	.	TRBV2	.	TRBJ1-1	TGTGCCAGCAGGGCCTATGAAGCTTTCTTT	CASRAYEAFF
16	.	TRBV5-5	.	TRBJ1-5	TGTGCCAGCAGCTTGGTGGCAGGCTATAGCAATCAGCCCCAGCATTTT	CASSLVAGYSNQPQHF
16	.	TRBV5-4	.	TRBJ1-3	TGTGCCAGCAGCACCGGATCGGGATTCTCTGGAAACACCATATATTTT	CASSTGSGFSGNTIYF